The rows below give T cell receptor beta chains drawn from one sample of a study of T cells in Graves' hyperthyroidism and ophthalmopathy. MiXCR was run by TCRdb on the multiplex PCR reads, yielding one entry per CDR3 protein. Of roughly 500,000 distinct CDR3 sequences in the sample, around a quarter are singletons; the top ten hold approximately 11%. Sequencing was performed on blood. These receptors came from a woman aged 25 to 39 with Graves' ophthalmopathy. Both conserved end residues are part of each CDR3. A D gene is named only where the DNA matches it firmly. Some rows mark clone size as missing; the rest say once, few, many or name a class of expanded clone.

>many|TRBJ2-7|TRBV6-2/TRBV6-3|NA
CASSWRGRPYEQYF
TGTGCCAGCAGTTGGAGGGGGCGTCCCTACGAGCAGTACTTC
>many|TRBJ1-1|TRBV19|NA
CASSPQQGTTEAFF
TGTGCCAGTAGCCCTCAACAGGGAACGACTGAAGCTTTCTTT
>few|TRBJ1-2|TRBV6-5|NA
CASSYFRAEDYGYTF
TGTGCCAGCAGTTACTTCAGGGCCGAGGACTATGGCTACACCTTC
>NA|TRBJ1-5|TRBV24-1|NA
CATSDPSSPYSNQPQHF
TGTGCCACCAGTGATCCCAGTTCACCCTATAGCAATCAGCCCCAGCATTTT
>NA|TRBJ1-5|TRBV20-1|NA
CSARDQFNQPQHF
TGCAGTGCTAGAGACCAGTTCAATCAGCCCCAGCATTTT
>many|TRBJ2-5|TRBV19|NA
CASTHTEGSETQYF
TGTGCCAGTACCCATACCGAGGGGTCAGAGACCCAGTACTTC
>NA|TRBJ2-5|TRBV9|NA
CASSASGTQDTQYF
TGTGCCAGCAGCGCCTCCGGGACGCAAGATACCCAGTACTTC
>NA|TRBJ2-2|TRBV29-1|NA
CSVVRSTGELFF
TGCAGCGTTGTCCGATCCACCGGGGAGCTGTTTTTT
>many|TRBJ2-2|TRBV10-1|NA
CASSHQGHTGELFF
TGCGCCAGCAGCCATCAGGGCCACACCGGGGAGCTGTTTTTT
>many|TRBJ2-2|TRBV7-8|NA
CASSLVQPNTGELFF
TGTGCCAGCAGCTTAGTTCAGCCGAACACCGGGGAGCTGTTTTTT
>NA|TRBJ2-2|TRBV15|NA
CATSRDKQAGELFF
TGTGCCACCAGCAGAGATAAACAGGCCGGGGAGCTGTTTTTT
>few|TRBJ1-1|TRBV3-1|TRBD1
CASSFALTGWTTEAFF
TGTGCCAGCAGCTTCGCCTTGACAGGGTGGACCACTGAAGCTTTCTTT
>many|TRBJ1-5|TRBV28|NA
CASSEVDSDQPQHF
TGTGCCAGCAGTGAAGTGGACAGCGATCAGCCCCAGCATTTT
>many|TRBJ1-1|TRBV12-3/TRBV12-4|NA
CASKWQTNTEAFF
TGTGCCAGCAAGTGGCAGACGAACACTGAAGCTTTCTTT